The 20 T cell receptor beta chains below were found in one sample sequenced in a study of tissue T cells after allogeneic stem cell transplantation. Data came from immunoSEQ multiplex PCR; TCRdb stores just in-frame clones and leaves some out. The repertoire consists of thousands of clones, with roughly 40% occurring once and the leading ten covering just over 2%. The sample's time point: mouse harvest day 7 after allogeneic transplant. Mouse grafts combined 10^7 T-cell-depleted bone marrow cells with 10^6 splenic CD5+ T cells. Sequencing input: skin. These TCRs come from a female BALB/c mouse given C57BL/6 T cells with graft-versus-host disease after an allogeneic hematopoietic cell transplant.

This clone was recorded a few times. Genes here carry mouse names. The read finishes 1 residue shy of the CDR3 end, and the germline J gene is used to complete it. The chain joins TRBV23 to TRBJ1-4. The germline gives CDR1 KGHTA, CDR2 FQNQQP. There are 14 residues in the CDR3. The CDR3 loop is CSSSQSRGGERLFF. CDR3 DNA (partial): TGCTCCAGCAGTCAATCGCGCGGGGGCGAAAGATTATTT.

With regard to this clone: Any gene name here is a mouse gene name. The read ends 1 residue early relative to the CDR3; the germline J gene fills the gap. The rearrangement links TRBV31 to TRBJ1-2; 7 bases map to TRBD1. Per germline, CDR1 GKSSPN and CDR2 SITVG. Losses at the gene ends were 4 bases for V and 0 bases for J; bases not matched to a gene: 2. The CDR3 contains 13 residues. The chain's CDR3 is CAWTDRANSDYTF. CDR3 bases read: TGTGCCTGGACCGACAGGGCAAACTCCGACTACACC.

This clone is judged large (0.1 to 1%). Gene labels here are mouse ones. The CDR3 end is not reached by the read, which stops 1 residue before it; the germline J gene fills it in. The V call is TRBV12-2, the J call TRBJ2-7; 13 bases map to TRBD2. With V trimmed by 2 bases and J by 7 bases, 4 bases remained unmatched. The CDR3 totals 14 residues. Looked up from germline, CDR1 is SGHLS and CDR2 is HYDKME. The CDR3 sequence: CASSHRDWGGEQYF. The CDR3 bases that were read are TGTGCCAGCTCTCACCGGGACTGGGGGGGAGAACAGTAC.

Worth noting for this clone: The gene symbols are mouse symbols. The CDR3 extends 1 residue past the end of the read, so its final part is completed from the germline J gene. The chain couples TRBV5 to TRBJ2-5; D possibly corresponds to TRBD1 (6 bases). Germline V gene data show CDR1 as LGHNA and CDR2 as YNLKQL (reference sequence). The CDR3 extends over 15 amino acids. Trimming left V 4 bases short and J 2 bases short, with 13 bases between. The CDR3 DNA, read in part, is TGTGCCAGCAGCCCACAGGGAGGGGGCCAAGACACCCAGTAC. Translating it yields CASSPQGGGQDTQY. The entire CDR3 protein reads CASSPQGGGQDTQYF.

This clone qualifies as medium-sized. Gene labels here are mouse ones. The sequenced fragment ends 1 residue before the CDR3 boundary, so the rest is inferred from the germline J gene. V is TRBV24 and J is TRBJ2-1; tentatively, D is TRBD1 (6 bases). The V and J ends lost 3 bases and 4 bases respectively, with 10 bases between them. The CDR3 length is 14 residues. The V gene's germline CDR1 is KGHTA and CDR2 FRNEEI. The covered CDR3 bases are TGTGCCAGCAGTCTTCCGGGACAATATGCTGAGCAGTTC. This encodes CASSLPGQYAEQF. The whole CDR3 is CASSLPGQYAEQFF.

Points on this clone: Gene names are mouse gene names. The sequenced fragment ends 1 residue before the CDR3 boundary, so the rest is inferred from the germline J gene. This CDR3 is also generated by other DNA sequences in the sample. The chain joins TRBV26 to TRBJ1-1; no clear D. V lost 4 bases to trimming and J lost 0 bases, with 6 bases between them. This CDR3 has 13 residues. Per the germline V gene, CDR1 is KGHPV and CDR2 is FQNQEV (reference sequence). CDR3 DNA (partial): TGTGCCAGCAGTCGGCAGACAAACACAGAAGTCTTC. It codes for CASSRQTNTEVF. The CDR3 as a whole reads CASSRQTNTEVFF.

Comment on this clone: Gene labels here are mouse ones. Partial CDR3 DNA: TGTGCCAGCAGGACCGGGACAGGGGGCAGAGGCGAAAGATTATTT. It specifies CASRTGTGGRGERLF. The complete CDR3 reads CASRTGTGGRGERLFF. The chain links TRBV26 to TRBJ1-4; TRBD1 matches at 12 bases. The CDR3 end is not reached by the read, which stops 1 residue before it; the germline J gene fills it in. The CDR3 runs 16 residues. The J segment lost 7 bases and the V segment lost 6 bases, leaving 9 bases of the junction unmatched. CDR1 and CDR2 (germline): KGHPV, FQNQEV (reference sequence). The whole variable domain, filled in from reference TRBV26 and TRBJ1-4, reads NSKVIQTPRYLVKGQGQKAKMRCIPEKGHPVVFWYQQNKNNEFKFLINFQNQEVLQQIDMTEKRFSAECPSNSPCSLEIQSSEAGDSALYLCASRTGTGGRGERLFFGHGTKLSVL.

This clone was observed a handful of times. The germline and genes are mouse ones. The CDR3 end falls 1 residue outside the read, so it is completed with the germline J gene. The chain employs TRBV1 and TRBJ2-7, with 9 nucleotides matching TRBD2. With 6 bases clipped from V and 2 bases from J, the junction kept 2 bases outside the gene matches. The CDR3 consists of 13 residues. Germline lookup yields CDR1 NSQYPW and CDR2 LRSPGD (reference sequence). This CDR3 is CTCRAGGAYEQYF. The CDR3 bases that were read are TGCACCTGCAGGGCTGGGGGGGCCTATGAACAGTAC.

This clone was found a few times. Mouse gene names apply. The read ends 1 residue before the CDR3 terminus; that terminus is restored from the germline J gene. This rearrangement joins TRBV26 to TRBJ1-3; the D is unclear. V was trimmed by 8 bases and J by 0 bases, leaving 8 bases between them. From germline, CDR1 is KGHPV and CDR2 FQNQEV (reference sequence). The CDR3 is 13 amino acids. The sequenced part of the CDR3 DNA is TGTGCCAGCTCGGAAATTTCTGGAAATACGCTCTAT. This codes for CASSEISGNTLY. The CDR3 in its entirety is CASSEISGNTLYF.

This clone was seen a handful of times. Gene and germline names: mouse. The read terminates 1 residue before the CDR3 end, so the remaining end is supplied by the germline J gene. V and J are TRBV26 and TRBJ1-1; possibly TRBD1 for D (6 bases). This CDR3 is built from 14 residues. With 4 bases removed from V and 0 bases from J, the gap between germline ends came to 9 bases. The V gene's germline CDR1 is KGHPV and CDR2 FQNQEV (reference sequence). CDR3 region: CASSPGQANTEVFF. CDR3 bases read: TGTGCCAGCAGTCCGGGACAAGCAAACACAGAAGTCTTC.

Worth noting for this clone: The germline and genes are mouse ones. The read halts 1 residue ahead of the CDR3 end, with the missing end drawn from the germline J gene. The chain uses TRBV24 and TRBJ2-4, with D unresolved. The ends were cut back, 2 bases at V and 0 bases at J, with 3 bases in the middle. CDR1 is KGHTA, CDR2 FRNEEI, per germline. This CDR3 is 13 amino acids long. The CDR3 reads CASSLDSQNTLYF. The part of the CDR3 DNA that was read is TGTGCCAGCAGTCTGGATAGTCAAAACACCTTGTAC.

Comment on this clone: Genes here carry mouse names. The CDR3 extends 1 residue past the end of the read, so its final part is completed from the germline J gene. The V gene is TRBV23, the J gene TRBJ1-3. Germline V gene lookup returns CDR1 KGHTA and CDR2 FQNQQP. This CDR3 region has 16 residues. CDR3 region: CSSSQTGRSSGNTLYF. Incomplete CDR3 DNA: TGCTCCAGCAGTCAAACCGGACGGTCTTCTGGAAATACGCTCTAT.

Regarding this clone: Gene names are mouse gene names. From the germline J gene comes the end of the CDR3, since the read stops 1 residue before it. The chain couples TRBV3 to TRBJ1-3; D is undetermined. The germline gives CDR1 SNHLY, CDR2 FYNGKV (reference sequence). With 5 bases removed from V and 2 bases from J, the gap between germline ends came to 10 bases. The CDR3 loop spans 14 amino acids. The CDR3 loop is CASSIRRAGNTLYF. Partial CDR3 DNA: TGTGCCAGCAGCATAAGGAGGGCTGGAAATACGCTCTAT.

This clone was counted between two and nine times. The DNA is omitted, as the CDR3 cannot be located on it reliably, and the CDR3 follows TCRdb's listing. All gene names here are mouse names. The chain is built from TRBV23 and TRBJ2-4; the table's D call, TRBD2, has no DNA check behind it. The CDR3 totals 15 residues, both ends included. The V gene's germline CDR1 is KGHTA and CDR2 FQNQQP. The CDR3 sequence is CSSSQSPWGGGTLYF.

On this clone itself: The listed genes are named as in mouse. The sequence runs out 1 residue before the end of the CDR3; the remainder is reconstructed from the germline J gene. V gene TRBV26 combines with J gene TRBJ1-1; no definite D call. Germline V CDR1 and CDR2: KGHPV, FQNQEV (reference sequence). This CDR3 is built from 13 residues. V lost 6 bases and J lost 0, with 8 bases in between. CDR3 sequence reads: CASSPTPNTEVFF. The DNA read from the CDR3 is TGTGCCAGCAGCCCTACACCAAACACAGAAGTCTTC.

Concerning this clone: Gene names and germline match the mouse. The read is 1 residue too short to cover the CDR3 end, so that end is filled in from the germline J gene. The rearrangement links TRBV26 to TRBJ2-2; D perhaps matches TRBD1 (6 bases). CDR3 length equals 15 residues. Trimming pared 4 bases from V and 1 base from J, leaving 10 bases between. Germline loops: CDR1 KGHPV, CDR2 FQNQEV (reference sequence). The part of the CDR3 DNA that was read is TGTGCCAGCAGTCCACTGACAGGAAACACCGGGCAGCTCTAC. Amino acids: CASSPLTGNTGQLY. The whole CDR3 sequence reads CASSPLTGNTGQLYF.

Details on this clone: The germline and genes are mouse ones. The read stops 1 residue short of the end of the CDR3; the missing end is completed from the germline J gene. The V gene is TRBV23, the J gene TRBJ1-1; the DNA was not used to check the table's D call, TRBD1. Germline CDR1 reads KGHTA; CDR2 reads FQNQQP. The CDR3 consists of 14 residues. The CDR3: CSSSTGTSNTEVFF. The CDR3 DNA, read in part, is TGCTCCAGCAGTACCGGGACATCAAACACAGAAGTCTTC.

For this clone: The genes and germline here are from mouse. Coverage ceases 1 residue before the CDR3 finishes, and the germline J gene fills in the end. This chain uses TRBV12-2 with TRBJ2-1, with D unresolved. This CDR3 spans 15 amino acids. CDR1 SGHLS and CDR2 HYDKME come from the germline V gene. V was pared by 0 bases and J by 0 bases, with 8 bases between. Incomplete CDR3 DNA: TGTGCCAGCTCTCTCGAAGGGAATAACTATGCTGAGCAGTTC. Translating gives CASSLEGNNYAEQF. The whole CDR3 protein is CASSLEGNNYAEQFF.

This clone has only a few counts. All gene names here are mouse names. The read terminates 1 residue before the CDR3 end, so the remaining end is supplied by the germline J gene. V usage is TRBV31 and J usage is TRBJ2-7, with a possible D match to TRBD2 (5 bases). Germline CDR1 reads GKSSPN; CDR2 reads SITVG. The CDR3 has 12 residues. The V end lost 0 bases, the J end lost 7 bases, and 10 bases lay between the germline ends. CDR3 DNA, as far as it was read: TGTGCCTGGAGTCTAAGGCTGGGAGAACAGTAC. It is translated as CAWSLRLGEQY. The entire CDR3 protein is CAWSLRLGEQYF. The full variable domain, rest sourced from reference TRBV31 and TRBJ2-7, is AQTIHQWPVAEIKAVGSPLSLGCTIKGKSSPNLYWYWQATGGTLQQLFYSITVGQVESVVQLNLSASRPKDDQFILSTEKLLLSHSGFYLCAWSLRLGEQYFGPGTRLTVL.

Concerning this clone itself: Gene names are the mouse ones. The read comes to an end 1 residue before the CDR3 does, leaving the germline J gene to fill in the end. The chain links TRBV20 to TRBJ2-3, with D possibly being TRBD2 (6 bases). This CDR3 has 14 amino acids. Germline values: CDR1 GFQATS, CDR2 STVNSAI. V gave up 1 base and J gave up 0 bases, with 8 bases separating them. The CDR3 bases that were read are TGTGGTGCTAGGGTGGGGGTTAGTGCAGAAACGCTGTAT. Translation gives CGARVGVSAETLY. The whole CDR3 sequence reads CGARVGVSAETLYF.